This T cell receptor beta chain originates from a study of metastatic and nonmetastatic thyroid tumors. Turning to the study itself: Thyroid patients, malignant and benign, had repertoires compared across blood and tumor or nodule tissue.

In germline, CDR1 is LNHNV, CDR2 YYDKDF (reference sequence). CDR3 length: 15 residues. J was trimmed by 5 bases and V by 6 bases; bases with no gene match: 7. Whole-study findings and limits: Within blood and tumor, benign nodules reportedly had significantly lower TCR beta diversity than malignant thyroid tumors did.

This clone has more than one count but fewer than ten. The antigen is not known. Every patient underwent thyroid surgery untreated. Authors' data handling: Construction of a distant-metastasis classifier for papillary thyroid cancer relied on CDR3 differences across clinicopathological groups. TCRdb reprocessed the PCR reads via MiXCR. TCRdb, not the original authors, processed these V and J calls. Of thousands of clones in the sample, about 35% were seen once. This chain joins TRBV15 and TRBJ2-1; 10 bases line up with TRBD2. This receptor was taken from a female donor with papillary thyroid cancer or a benign thyroid nodule (not recorded which). Some clones in this sample may be carry-over from other donors' samples. The sample was adjacent normal tissue. CDR3: CATSPGTSVNNEQFF. The CDR3 DNA reads as TGTGCCACCAGTCCTGGGACTAGCGTAAACAATGAGCAGTTCTTC. Based on the CDR3 plus reference TRBV15 and TRBJ2-1, the full variable domain is DAMVIQNPRYQVTQFGKPVTLSCSQTLNHNVMYWYQQKSSQAPKLLFHYYDKDFNNEADTPDNFQSRRPNTSFCFLDIRSPGLGDTAMYLCATSPGTSVNNEQFFGPGTRLTVL.